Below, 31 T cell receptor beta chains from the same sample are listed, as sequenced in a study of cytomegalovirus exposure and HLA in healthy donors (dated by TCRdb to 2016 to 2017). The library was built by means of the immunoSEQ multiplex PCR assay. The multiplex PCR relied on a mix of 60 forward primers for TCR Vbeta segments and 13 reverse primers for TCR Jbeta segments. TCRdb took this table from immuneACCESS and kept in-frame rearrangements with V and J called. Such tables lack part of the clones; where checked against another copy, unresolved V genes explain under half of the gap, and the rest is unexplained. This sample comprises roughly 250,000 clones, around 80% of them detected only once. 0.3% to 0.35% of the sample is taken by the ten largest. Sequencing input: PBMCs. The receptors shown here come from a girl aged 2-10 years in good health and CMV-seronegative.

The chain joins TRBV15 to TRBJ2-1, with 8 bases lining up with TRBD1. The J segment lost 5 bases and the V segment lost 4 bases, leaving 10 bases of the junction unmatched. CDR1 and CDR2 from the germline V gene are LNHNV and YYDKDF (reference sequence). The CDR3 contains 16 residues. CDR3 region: CATSTGRGTGHNEQFF. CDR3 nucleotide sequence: TGTGCCACCAGCACCGGAAGAGGGACAGGACACAATGAGCAGTTCTTC.

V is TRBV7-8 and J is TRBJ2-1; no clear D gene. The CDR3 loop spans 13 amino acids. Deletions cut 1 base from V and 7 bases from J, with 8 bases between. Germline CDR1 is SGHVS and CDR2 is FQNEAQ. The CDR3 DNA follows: TGTGCCAGCAGCTTAGTCGAGAGAAATGAGCAGTTCTTC. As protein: CASSLVERNEQFF.

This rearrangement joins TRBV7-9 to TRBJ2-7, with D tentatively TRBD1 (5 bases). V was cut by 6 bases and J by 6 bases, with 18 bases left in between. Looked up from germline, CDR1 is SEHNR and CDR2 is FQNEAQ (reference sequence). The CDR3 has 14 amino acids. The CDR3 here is CASRPEGVFSEQYF. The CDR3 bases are TGTGCCAGCAGACCAGAAGGGGTTTTCTCCGAGCAGTACTTC.

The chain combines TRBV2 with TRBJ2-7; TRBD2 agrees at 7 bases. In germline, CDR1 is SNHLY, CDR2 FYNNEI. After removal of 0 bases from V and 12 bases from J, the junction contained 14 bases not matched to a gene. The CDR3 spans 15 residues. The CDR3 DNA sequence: TGTGCCAGCAGTGAAGCGCCTAGGGTGGGGGGGGTTGGGTACTTC. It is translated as CASSEAPRVGGVGYF.

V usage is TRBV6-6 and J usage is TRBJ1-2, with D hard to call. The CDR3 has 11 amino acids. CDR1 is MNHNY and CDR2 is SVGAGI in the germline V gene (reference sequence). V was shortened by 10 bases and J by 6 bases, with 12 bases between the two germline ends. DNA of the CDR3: TGTGCCACCTCGGTTGTGGATGGCTACACCTTC. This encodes CATSVVDGYTF.

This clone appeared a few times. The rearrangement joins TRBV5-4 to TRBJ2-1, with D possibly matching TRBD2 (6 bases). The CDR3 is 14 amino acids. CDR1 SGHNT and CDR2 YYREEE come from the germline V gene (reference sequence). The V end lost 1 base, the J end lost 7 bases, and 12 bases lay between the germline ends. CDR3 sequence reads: CASSLRVADNEQFF. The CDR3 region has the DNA TGTGCCAGCAGCTTGAGAGTAGCGGATAATGAGCAGTTCTTC.

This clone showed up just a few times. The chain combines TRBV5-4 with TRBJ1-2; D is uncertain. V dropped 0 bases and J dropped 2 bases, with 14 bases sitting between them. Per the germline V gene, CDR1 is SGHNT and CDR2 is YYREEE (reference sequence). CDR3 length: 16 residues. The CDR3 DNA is TGTGCCAGCAGCTTGGTTCTGGACTGGGTCAACTATGGCTACACCTTC. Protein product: CASSLVLDWVNYGYTF.

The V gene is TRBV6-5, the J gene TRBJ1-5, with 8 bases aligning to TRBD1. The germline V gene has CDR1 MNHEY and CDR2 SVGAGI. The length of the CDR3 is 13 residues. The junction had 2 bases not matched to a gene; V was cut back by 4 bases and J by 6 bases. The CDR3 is CASSSDRAQPQHF. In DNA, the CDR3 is TGTGCCAGCAGTTCGGACAGGGCTCAGCCCCAGCATTTT.

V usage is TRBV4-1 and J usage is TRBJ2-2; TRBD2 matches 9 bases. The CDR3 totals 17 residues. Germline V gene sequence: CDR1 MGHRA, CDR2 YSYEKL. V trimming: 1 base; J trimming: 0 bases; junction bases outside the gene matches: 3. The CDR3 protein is CASSQALAGTNTGELFF. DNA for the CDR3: TGCGCCAGCAGCCAAGCCCTAGCGGGGACGAACACCGGGGAGCTGTTTTTT.

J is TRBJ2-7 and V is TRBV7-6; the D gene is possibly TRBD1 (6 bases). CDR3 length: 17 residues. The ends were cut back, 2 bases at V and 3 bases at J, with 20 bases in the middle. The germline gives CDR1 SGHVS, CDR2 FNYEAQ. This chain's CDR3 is CASSLRHRVSSRYEQYF. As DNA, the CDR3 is TGTGCCAGCAGCTTAAGGCACAGGGTGTCTAGTCGCTACGAGCAGTACTTC. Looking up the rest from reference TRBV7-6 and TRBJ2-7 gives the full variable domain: GAGVSQSPRYKVTKRGQDVALRCDPISGHVSLYWYRQALGQGPEFLTYFNYEAQQDKSGLPNDRFSAERPEGSISTLTIQRTEQRDSAMYRCASSLRHRVSSRYEQYFGPGTRLTVT.

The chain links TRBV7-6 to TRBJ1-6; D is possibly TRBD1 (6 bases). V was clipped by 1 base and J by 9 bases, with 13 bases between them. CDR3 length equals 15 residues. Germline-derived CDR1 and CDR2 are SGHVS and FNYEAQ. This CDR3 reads CASSLDLGAASPLHF. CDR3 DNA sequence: TGTGCCAGCAGCTTAGATCTGGGGGCGGCTTCACCCCTCCACTTT.

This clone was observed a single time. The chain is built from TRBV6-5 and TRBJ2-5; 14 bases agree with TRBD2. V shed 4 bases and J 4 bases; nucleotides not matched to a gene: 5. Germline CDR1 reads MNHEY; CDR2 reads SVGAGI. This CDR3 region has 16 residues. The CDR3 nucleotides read TGTGCCAGCAGTTTGGGACTAGCGGGGGTACTAGAGACCCAGTACTTC. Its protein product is CASSLGLAGVLETQYF.

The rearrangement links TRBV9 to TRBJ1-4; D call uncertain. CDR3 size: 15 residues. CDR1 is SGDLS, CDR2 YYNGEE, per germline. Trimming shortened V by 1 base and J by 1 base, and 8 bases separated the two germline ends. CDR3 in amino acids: CASSVRPGTNEKLFF. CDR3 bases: TGTGCCAGCAGCGTACGGCCAGGAACTAATGAAAAACTGTTTTTT. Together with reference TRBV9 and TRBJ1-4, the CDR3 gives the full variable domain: DSGVTQTPKHLITATGQRVTLRCSPRSGDLSVYWYQQSLDQGLQFLIQYYNGEERAKGNILERFSAQQFPDLHSELNLSSLELGDSALYFCASSVRPGTNEKLFFGSGTQLSVL.

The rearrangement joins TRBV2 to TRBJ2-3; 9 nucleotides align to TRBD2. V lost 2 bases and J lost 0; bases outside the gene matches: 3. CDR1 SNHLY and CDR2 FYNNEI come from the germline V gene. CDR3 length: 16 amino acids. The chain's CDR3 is CASSERLAGSTDTQYF. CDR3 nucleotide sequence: TGTGCCAGCAGTGAAAGGCTAGCGGGAAGCACAGATACGCAGTATTTT.

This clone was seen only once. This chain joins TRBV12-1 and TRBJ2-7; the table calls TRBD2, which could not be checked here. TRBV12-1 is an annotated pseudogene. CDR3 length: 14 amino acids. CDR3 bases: TGTGCCAGCAGCTTTGTAGCGGAAACCTACGAGCAGTACTTC. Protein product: CASSFVAETYEQYF.

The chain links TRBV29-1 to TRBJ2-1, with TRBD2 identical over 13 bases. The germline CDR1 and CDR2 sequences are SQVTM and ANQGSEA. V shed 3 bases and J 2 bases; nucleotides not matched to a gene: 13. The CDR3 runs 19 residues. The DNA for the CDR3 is TGCAGCGTTGAGGACAGGGGGGGACTAGCGGGAACCCCCTACAATGAGCAGTTCTTC. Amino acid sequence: CSVEDRGGLAGTPYNEQFF.

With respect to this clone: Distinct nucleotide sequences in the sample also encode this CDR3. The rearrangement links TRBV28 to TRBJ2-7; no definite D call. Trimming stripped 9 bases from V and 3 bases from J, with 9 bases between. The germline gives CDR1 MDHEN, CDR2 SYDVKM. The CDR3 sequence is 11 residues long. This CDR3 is CASSPGYEQYF. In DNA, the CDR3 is TGTGCCAGTTCGCCGGGCTACGAGCAGTACTTC.

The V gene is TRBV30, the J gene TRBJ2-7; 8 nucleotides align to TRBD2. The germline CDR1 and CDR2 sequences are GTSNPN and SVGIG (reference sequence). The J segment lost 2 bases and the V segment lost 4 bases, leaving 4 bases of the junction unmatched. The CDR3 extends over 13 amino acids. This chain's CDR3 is CAWKPGGTYEQYF. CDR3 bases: TGTGCCTGGAAACCGGGAGGGACCTACGAGCAGTACTTC. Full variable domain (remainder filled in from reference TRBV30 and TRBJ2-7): SQTIHQWPATLVQPVGSPLSLECTVEGTSNPNLYWYRQAAGRGLQLLFYSVGIGQISSEVPQNLSASRPQDRQFILSSKKLLLSDSGFYLCAWKPGGTYEQYFGPGTRLTVT.

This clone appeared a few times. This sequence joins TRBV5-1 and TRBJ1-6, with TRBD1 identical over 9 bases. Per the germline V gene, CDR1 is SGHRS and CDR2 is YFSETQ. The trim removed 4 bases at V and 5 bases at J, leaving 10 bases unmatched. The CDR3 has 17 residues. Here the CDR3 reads CASSKALGTGNNSPLHF. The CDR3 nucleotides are TGCGCCAGCAGCAAGGCACTTGGGACAGGGAATAATTCACCCCTCCACTTT.

The CDR3: CASSSPGHSSYNSPLHF. The CDR3, as DNA: TGTGCCAGCAGTTCCCCGGGACACAGCTCCTATAATTCACCCCTCCACTTT. The rearrangement links TRBV28 to TRBJ1-6; the D gene is possibly TRBD1 (6 bases). Per germline, CDR1 MDHEN and CDR2 SYDVKM. Trimming cost V 4 bases and J 0 bases, with 13 bases left between them. There are 17 residues in the CDR3.

The CDR3 DNA follows: TGTGCCAGCGGACAGAGGACAGGGACTAATTCACCCCTCCACTTT. Encoded protein: CASGQRTGTNSPLHF. The chain links TRBV6-1 to TRBJ1-6; 8 bases are shared with TRBD1. The CDR3 spans 15 residues. Trimming removed 8 bases from V and 6 bases from J; junction bases left unmatched: 9. CDR1 is MNHNS, CDR2 SASEGT, per germline.

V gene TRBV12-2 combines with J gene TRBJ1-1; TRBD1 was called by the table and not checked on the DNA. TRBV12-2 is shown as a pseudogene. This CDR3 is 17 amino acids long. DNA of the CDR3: TGTGCAAGTCGCTTAGTCCCACAGGGCGGCCTGAACACTGAAGCTTTCTTT. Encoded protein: CASRLVPQGGLNTEAFF.

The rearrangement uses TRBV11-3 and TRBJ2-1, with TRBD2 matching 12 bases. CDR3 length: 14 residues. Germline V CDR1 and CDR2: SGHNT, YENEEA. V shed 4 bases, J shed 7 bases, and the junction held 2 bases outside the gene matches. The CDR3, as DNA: TGTGCCAGCAGCTCCGGGACTAGCGGGAATGAGCAGTTCTTC. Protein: CASSSGTSGNEQFF.

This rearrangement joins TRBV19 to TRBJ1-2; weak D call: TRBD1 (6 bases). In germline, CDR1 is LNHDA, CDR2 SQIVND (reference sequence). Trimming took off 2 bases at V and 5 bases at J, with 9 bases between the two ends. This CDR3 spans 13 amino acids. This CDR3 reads CASSINREYGYTF. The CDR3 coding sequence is TGTGCCAGTAGTATAAACAGGGAGTATGGCTACACCTTC. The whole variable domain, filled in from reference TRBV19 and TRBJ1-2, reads DGGITQSPKYLFRKEGQNVTLSCEQNLNHDAMYWYRQDPGQGLRLIYYSQIVNDFQKGDIAEGYSVSREKKESFPLTVTSAQKNPTAFYLCASSINREYGYTFGSGTRLTVV.

CDR3 DNA sequence: TGCAGCGTTTGCGAGCAACCCCGCACTGAGCAGTTCTTC. It encodes CSVCEQPRTEQFF. The chain is built from TRBV29-1 and TRBJ2-1; D gene unclear. Germline-derived CDR1 and CDR2 are SQVTM and ANQGSEA. CDR3 length equals 13 residues. V lost 5 bases and J lost 9, with 17 bases in between.

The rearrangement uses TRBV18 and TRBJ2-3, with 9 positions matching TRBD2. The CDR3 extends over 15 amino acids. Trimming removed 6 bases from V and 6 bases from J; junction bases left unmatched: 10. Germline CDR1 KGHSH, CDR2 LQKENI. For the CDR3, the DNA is TGTGCCAGCTCCCCTCCTAGCGGGATGGTCGATACGCAGTATTTT. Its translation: CASSPPSGMVDTQYF.

The CDR3 protein is CASSAGSFMNTEAFF. Written as DNA, the CDR3 is TGTGCCAGCAGCGCCGGGTCATTTATGAACACTGAAGCTTTCTTT. The chain couples TRBV9 to TRBJ1-1; no reliable D call. Between the trimmed V and J ends, which lost 3 bases and 0 bases, there was a span of 12 bases. The CDR3 is 15 residues long. Germline values: CDR1 SGDLS, CDR2 YYNGEE. Filled out from reference TRBV9 and TRBJ1-1, the complete variable domain reads DSGVTQTPKHLITATGQRVTLRCSPRSGDLSVYWYQQSLDQGLQFLIQYYNGEERAKGNILERFSAQQFPDLHSELNLSSLELGDSALYFCASSAGSFMNTEAFFGQGTRLTVV.

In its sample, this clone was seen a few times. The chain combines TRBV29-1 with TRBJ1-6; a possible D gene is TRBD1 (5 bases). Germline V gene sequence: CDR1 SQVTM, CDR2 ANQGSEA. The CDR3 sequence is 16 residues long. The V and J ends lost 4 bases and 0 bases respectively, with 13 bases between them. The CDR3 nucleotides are TGCAGCGTTGGACAGTCCTTAAGCTCCTATAATTCACCCCTCCACTTT. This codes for CSVGQSLSSYNSPLHF. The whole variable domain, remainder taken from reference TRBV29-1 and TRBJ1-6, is SAVISQKPSRDICQRGTSLTIQCQVDSQVTMMFWYRQQPGQSLTLIATANQGSEATYESGFVIDKFPISRPNLTFSTLTVSNMSPEDSSIYLCSVGQSLSSYNSPLHFGNGTRLTVT.

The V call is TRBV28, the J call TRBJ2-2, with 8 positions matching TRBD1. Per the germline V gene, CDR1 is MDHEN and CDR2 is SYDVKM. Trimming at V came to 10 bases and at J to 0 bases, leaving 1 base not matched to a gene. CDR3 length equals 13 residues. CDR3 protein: CATQGANTGELFF. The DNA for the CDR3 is TGTGCCACACAGGGGGCGAACACCGGGGAGCTGTTTTTT.

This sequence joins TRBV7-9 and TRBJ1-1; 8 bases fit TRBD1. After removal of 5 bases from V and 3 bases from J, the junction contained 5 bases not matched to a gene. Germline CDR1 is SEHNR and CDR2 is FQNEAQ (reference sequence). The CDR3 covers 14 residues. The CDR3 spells CASSARTGHTEAFF. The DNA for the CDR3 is TGTGCCAGCAGCGCCCGGACAGGGCACACTGAAGCTTTCTTT.

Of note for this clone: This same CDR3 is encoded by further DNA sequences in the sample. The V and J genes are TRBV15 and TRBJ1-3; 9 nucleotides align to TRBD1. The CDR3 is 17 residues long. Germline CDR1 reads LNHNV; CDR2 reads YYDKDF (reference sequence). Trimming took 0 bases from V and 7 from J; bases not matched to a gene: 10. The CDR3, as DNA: TGTGCCACCAGCAGAGACTTGGGACAGGGAGGAGGGAACACCATATATTTT. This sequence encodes CATSRDLGQGGGNTIYF.